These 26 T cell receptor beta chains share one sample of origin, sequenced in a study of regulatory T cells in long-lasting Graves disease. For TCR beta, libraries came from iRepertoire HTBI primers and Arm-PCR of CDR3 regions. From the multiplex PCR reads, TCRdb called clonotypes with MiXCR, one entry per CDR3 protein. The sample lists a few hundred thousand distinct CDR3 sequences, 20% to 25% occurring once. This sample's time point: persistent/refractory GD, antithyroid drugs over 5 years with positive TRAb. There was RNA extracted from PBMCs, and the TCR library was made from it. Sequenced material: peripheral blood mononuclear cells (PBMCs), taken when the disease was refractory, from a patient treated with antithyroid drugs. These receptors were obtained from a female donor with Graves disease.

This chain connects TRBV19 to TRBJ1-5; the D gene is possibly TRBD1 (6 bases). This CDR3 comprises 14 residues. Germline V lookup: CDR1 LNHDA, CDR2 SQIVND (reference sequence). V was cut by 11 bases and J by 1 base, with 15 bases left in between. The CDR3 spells CAAEEGGSNQPQHF. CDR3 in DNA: TGTGCCGCTGAGGAGGGGGGAAGCAATCAGCCCCAGCATTTT.

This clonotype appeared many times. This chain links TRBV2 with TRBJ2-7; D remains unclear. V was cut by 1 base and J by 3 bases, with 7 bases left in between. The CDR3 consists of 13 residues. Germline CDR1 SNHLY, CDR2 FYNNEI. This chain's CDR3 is CASSEGPDYEQYF. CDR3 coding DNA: TGTGCCAGCAGTGAAGGCCCGGACTACGAGCAGTACTTC.

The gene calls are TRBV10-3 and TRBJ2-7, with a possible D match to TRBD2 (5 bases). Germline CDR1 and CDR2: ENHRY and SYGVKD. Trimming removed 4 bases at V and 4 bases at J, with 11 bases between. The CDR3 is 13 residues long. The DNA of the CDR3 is TGTGCCATCAGTGTACTAGGGTGGTACGAGCAGTACTTC. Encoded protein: CAISVLGWYEQYF.

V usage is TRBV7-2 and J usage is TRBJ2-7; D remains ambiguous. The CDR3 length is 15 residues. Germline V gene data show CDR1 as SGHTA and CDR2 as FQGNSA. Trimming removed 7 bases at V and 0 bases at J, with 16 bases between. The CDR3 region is CASTTELGVSYEQYF. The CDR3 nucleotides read TGTGCCAGCACCACTGAACTGGGCGTCTCCTACGAGCAGTACTTC.

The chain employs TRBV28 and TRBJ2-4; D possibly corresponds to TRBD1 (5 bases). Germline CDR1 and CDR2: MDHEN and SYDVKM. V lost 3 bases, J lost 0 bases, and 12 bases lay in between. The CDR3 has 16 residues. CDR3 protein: CASSFDSQLAKNIQYF. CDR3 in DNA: TGTGCCAGCAGTTTCGACAGCCAGCTAGCCAAAAACATTCAGTACTTC. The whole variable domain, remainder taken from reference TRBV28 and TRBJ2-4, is DVKVTQSSRYLVKRTGEKVFLECVQDMDHENMFWYRQDPGLGLRLIYFSYDVKMKEKGDIPEGYSVSREKKERFSLILESASTNQTSMYLCASSFDSQLAKNIQYFGAGTRLSVL.

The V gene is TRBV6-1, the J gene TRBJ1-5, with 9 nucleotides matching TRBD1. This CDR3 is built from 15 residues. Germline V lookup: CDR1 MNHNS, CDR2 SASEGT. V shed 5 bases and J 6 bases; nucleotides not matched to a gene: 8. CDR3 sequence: CASSQDRGRRQPQHF. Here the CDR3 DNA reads TGTGCCAGCAGTCAAGACAGGGGGAGGCGTCAGCCCCAGCATTTT.

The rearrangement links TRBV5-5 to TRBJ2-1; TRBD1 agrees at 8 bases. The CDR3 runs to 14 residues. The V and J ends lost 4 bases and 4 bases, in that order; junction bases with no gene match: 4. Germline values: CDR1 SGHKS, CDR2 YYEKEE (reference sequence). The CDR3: CASSPGTGYNEQFF. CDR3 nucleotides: TGTGCCAGCAGCCCCGGGACAGGATACAATGAGCAGTTCTTC. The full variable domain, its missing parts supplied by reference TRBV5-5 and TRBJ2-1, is DAGVTQSPTHLIKTRGQQVTLRCSPISGHKSVSWYQQVLGQGPQFIFQYYEKEERGRGNFPDRFSARQFPNYSSELNVNALLLGDSALYLCASSPGTGYNEQFFGPGTRLTVL.

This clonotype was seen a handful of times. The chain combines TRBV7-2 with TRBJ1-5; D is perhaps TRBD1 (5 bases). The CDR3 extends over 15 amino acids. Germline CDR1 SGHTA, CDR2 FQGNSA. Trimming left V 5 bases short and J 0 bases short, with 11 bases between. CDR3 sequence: CASSTTVLSNQPQHF. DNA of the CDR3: TGTGCCAGCAGCACGACAGTCCTTAGCAATCAGCCCCAGCATTTT.

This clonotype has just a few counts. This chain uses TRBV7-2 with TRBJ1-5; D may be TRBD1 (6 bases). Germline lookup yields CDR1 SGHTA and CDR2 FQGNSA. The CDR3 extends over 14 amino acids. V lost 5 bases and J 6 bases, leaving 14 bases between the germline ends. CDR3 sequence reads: CASSPQGLSQPQHF. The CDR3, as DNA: TGTGCCAGCAGCCCACAGGGACTCAGTCAGCCCCAGCATTTT.

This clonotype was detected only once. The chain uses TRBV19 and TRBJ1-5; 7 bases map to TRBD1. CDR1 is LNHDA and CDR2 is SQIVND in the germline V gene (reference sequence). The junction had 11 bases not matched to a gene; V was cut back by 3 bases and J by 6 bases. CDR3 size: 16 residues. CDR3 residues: CASSMFAGGNAQPQHF. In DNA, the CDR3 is TGTGCCAGTAGTATGTTTGCAGGGGGAAACGCTCAGCCCCAGCATTTT.

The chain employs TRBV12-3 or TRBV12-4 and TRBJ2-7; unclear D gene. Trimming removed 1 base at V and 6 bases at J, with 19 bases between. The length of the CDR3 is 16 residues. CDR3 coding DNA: TGTGCCAGCAGTTTAGTTATGGCAGCCTCCCTGGCCGAGCAGTACTTC. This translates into CASSLVMAASLAEQYF.

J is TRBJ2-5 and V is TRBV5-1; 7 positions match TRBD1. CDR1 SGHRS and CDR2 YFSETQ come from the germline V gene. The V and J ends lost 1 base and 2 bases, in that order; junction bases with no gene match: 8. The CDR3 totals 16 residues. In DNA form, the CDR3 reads TGCGCCAGCAGCTTGATAGGGGGCGGCCTTCAAGAGACCCAGTACTTC. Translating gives CASSLIGGGLQETQYF.

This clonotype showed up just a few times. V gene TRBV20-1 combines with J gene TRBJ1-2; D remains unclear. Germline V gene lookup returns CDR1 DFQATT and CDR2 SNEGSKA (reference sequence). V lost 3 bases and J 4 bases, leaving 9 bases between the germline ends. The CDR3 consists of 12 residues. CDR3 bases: TGCAGTGCTAGCTTAGACACCTATGGCTACACCTTC. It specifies CSASLDTYGYTF.

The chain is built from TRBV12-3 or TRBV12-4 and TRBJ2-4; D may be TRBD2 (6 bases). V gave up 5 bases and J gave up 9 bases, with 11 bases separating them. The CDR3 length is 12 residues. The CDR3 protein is CASSISSGIQYF. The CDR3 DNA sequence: TGTGCCAGCAGTATCAGTAGCGGCATTCAGTACTTC.

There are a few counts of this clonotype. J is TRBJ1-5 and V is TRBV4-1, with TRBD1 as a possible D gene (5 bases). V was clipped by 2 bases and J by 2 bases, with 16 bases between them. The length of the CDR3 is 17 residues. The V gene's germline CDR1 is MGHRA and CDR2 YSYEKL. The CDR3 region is CASSQTQGVVGNQPQHF. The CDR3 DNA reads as TGCGCCAGCAGCCAAACCCAGGGAGTAGTGGGCAATCAGCCCCAGCATTTT.

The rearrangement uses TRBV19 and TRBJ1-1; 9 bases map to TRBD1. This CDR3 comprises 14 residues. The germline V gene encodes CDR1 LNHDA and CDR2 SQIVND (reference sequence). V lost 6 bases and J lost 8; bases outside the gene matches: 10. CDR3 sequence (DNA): TGTGCCAGTAGGACGGACAGGGGAAGCGCAGAAGCTTTCTTT. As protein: CASRTDRGSAEAFF.

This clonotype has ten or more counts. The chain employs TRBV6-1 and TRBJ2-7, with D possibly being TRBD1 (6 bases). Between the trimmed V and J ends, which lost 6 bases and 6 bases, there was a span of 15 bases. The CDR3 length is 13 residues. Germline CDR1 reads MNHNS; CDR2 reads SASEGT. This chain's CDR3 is CASRRTEDAEQYF. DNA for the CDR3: TGTGCCAGCAGACGGACAGAAGACGCCGAGCAGTACTTC.

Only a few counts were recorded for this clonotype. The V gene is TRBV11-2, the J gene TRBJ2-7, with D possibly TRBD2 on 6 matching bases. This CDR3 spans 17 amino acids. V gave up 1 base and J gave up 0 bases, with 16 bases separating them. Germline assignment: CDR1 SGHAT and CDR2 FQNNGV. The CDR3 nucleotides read TGTGCCAGCAGCTTAGTGGGGGGAGGTGTGAGCTCCTACGAGCAGTACTTC. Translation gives CASSLVGGGVSSYEQYF.

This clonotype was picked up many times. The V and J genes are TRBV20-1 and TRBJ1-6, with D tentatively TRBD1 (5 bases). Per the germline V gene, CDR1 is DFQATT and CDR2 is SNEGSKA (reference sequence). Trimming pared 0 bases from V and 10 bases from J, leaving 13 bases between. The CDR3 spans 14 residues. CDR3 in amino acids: CSARDGQIYSPLHF. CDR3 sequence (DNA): TGCAGTGCTAGAGACGGACAAATCTACTCACCCCTCCACTTT.

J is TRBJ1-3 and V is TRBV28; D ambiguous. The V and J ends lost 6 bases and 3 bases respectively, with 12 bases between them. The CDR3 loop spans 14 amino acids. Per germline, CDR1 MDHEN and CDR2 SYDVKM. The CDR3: CASSPFGVGNTIYF. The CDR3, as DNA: TGTGCCAGCAGCCCTTTCGGGGTTGGAAACACCATATATTTT. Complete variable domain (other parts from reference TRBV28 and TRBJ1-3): DVKVTQSSRYLVKRTGEKVFLECVQDMDHENMFWYRQDPGLGLRLIYFSYDVKMKEKGDIPEGYSVSREKKERFSLILESASTNQTSMYLCASSPFGVGNTIYFGEGSWLTVV.

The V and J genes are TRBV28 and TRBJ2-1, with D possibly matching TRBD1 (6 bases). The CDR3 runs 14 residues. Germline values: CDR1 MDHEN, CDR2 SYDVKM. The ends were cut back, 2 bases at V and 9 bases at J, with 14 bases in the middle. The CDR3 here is CASSLGGSVFEQFF. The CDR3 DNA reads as TGTGCCAGCAGTTTAGGGGGCAGCGTTTTTGAGCAGTTCTTC.

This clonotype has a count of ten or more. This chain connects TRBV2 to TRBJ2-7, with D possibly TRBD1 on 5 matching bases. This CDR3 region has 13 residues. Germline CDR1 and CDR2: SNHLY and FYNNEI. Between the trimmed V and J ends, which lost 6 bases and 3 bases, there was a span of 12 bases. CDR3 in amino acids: CASRQAQGYEQYF. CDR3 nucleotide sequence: TGTGCCAGCAGGCAAGCTCAGGGCTACGAGCAGTACTTC. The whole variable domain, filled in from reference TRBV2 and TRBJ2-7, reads EPEVTQTPSHQVTQMGQEVILRCVPISNHLYFYWYRQILGQKVEFLVSFYNNEISEKSEIFDDQFSVERPDGSNFTLKIRSTKLEDSAMYFCASRQAQGYEQYFGPGTRLTVT.

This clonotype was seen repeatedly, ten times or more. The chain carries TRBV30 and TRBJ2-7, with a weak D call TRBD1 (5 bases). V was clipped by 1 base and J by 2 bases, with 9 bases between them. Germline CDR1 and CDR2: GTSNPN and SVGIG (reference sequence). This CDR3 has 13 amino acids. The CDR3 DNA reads TGTGCCTGGAGTGCTGACAGTACCTACGAGCAGTACTTC. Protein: CAWSADSTYEQYF.

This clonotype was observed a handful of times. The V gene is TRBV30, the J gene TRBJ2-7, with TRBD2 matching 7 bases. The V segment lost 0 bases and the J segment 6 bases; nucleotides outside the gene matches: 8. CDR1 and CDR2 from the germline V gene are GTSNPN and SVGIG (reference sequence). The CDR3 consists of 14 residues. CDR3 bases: TGTGCCTGGAGTGTTTGGGCGGGAGAGTGCGAGCAGTACTTC. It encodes CAWSVWAGECEQYF.

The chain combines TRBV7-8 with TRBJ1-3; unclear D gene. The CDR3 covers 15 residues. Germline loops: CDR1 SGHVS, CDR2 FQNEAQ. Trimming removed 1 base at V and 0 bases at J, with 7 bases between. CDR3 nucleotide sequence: TGTGCCAGCAGCTTAGTTCCGCGCTCTGGAAACACCATATATTTT. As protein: CASSLVPRSGNTIYF. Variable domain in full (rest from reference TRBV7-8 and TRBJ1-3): GAGVSQSPRYKVAKRGQDVALRCDPISGHVSLFWYQQALGQGPEFLTYFQNEAQLDKSGLPSDRFFAERPEGSVSTLKIQRTQQEDSAVYLCASSLVPRSGNTIYFGEGSWLTVV.

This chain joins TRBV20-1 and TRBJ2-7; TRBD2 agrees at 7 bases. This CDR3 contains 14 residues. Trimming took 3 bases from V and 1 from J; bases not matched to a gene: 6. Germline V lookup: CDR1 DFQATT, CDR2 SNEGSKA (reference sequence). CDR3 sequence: CSASWLAASYEQYF. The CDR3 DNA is TGCAGTGCTAGCTGGCTAGCGGCATCCTACGAGCAGTACTTC.